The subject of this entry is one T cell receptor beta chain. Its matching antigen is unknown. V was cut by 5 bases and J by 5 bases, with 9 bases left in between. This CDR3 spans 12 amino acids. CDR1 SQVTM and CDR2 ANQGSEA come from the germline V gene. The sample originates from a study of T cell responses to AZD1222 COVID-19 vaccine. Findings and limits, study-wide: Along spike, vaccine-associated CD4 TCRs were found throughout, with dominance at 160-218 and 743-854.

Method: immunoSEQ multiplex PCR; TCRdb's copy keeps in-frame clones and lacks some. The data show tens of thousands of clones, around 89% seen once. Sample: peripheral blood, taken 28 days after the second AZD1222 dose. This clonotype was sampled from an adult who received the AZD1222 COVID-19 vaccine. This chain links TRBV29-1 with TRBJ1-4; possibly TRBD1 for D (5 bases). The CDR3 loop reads CSVTAGNEKLFF. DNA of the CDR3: TGCAGCGTTACGGCAGGGAATGAAAAACTGTTTTTT. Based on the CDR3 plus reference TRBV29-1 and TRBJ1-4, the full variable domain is SAVISQKPSRDICQRGTSLTIQCQVDSQVTMMFWYRQQPGQSLTLIATANQGSEATYESGFVIDKFPISRPNLTFSTLTVSNMSPEDSSIYLCSVTAGNEKLFFGSGTQLSVL.